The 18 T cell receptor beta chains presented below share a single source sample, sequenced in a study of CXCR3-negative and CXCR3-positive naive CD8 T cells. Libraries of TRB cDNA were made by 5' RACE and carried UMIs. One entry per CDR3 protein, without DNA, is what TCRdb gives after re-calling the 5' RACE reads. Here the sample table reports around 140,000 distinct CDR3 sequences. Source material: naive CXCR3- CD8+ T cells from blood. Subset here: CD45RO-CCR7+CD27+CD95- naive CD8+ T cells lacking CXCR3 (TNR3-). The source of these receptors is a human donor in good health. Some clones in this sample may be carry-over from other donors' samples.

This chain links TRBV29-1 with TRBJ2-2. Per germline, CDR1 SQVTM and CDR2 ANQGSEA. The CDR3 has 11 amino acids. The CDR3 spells CSVKNTGELFF.

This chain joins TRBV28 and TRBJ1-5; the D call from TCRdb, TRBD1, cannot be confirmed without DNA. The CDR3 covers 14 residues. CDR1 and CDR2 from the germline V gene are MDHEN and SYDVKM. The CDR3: CASSSTTGGQPQHF.

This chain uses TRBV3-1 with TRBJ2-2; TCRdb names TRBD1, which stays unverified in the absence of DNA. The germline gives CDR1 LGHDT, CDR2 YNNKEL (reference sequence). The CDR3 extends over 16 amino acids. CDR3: CASSQDWGGDTGELFF.

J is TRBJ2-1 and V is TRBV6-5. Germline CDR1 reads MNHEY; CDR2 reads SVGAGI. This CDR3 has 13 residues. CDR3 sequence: CASSKGTYNEQFF.

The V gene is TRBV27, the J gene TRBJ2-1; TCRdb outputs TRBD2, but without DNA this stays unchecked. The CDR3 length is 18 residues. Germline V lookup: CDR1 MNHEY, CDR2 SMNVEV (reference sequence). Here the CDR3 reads CASSHPLAGGGSYNEQFF.

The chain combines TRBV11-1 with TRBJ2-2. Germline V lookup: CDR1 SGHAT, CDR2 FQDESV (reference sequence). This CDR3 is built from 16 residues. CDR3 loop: CASSLNNLRYTGELFF.

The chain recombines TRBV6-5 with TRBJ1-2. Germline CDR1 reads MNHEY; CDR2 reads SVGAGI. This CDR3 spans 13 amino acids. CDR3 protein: CASSYSFKDGYTF.

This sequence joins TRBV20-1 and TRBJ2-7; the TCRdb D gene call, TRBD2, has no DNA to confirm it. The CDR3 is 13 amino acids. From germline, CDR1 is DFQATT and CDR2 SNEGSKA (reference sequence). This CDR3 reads CSARVAEDYEQYF.

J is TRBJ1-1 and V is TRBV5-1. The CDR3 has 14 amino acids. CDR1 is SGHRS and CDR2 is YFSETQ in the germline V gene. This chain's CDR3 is CASSFEGGNTEAFF.

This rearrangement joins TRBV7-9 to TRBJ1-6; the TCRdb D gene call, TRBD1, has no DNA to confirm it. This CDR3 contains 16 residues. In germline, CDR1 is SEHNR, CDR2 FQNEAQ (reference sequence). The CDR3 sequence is CASSLELGTGYSPLHF. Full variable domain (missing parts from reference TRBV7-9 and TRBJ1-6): DTGVSQNPRHKITKRGQNVTFRCDPISEHNRLYWYRQTLGQGPEFLTYFQNEAQLEKSRLLSDRFSAERPKGSFSTLEIQRTEQGDSAMYLCASSLELGTGYSPLHFGNGTRLTVT.

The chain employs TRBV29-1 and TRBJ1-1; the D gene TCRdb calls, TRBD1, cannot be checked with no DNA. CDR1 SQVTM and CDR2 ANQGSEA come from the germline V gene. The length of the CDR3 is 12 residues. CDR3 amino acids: CSVLTGGAEAFF.

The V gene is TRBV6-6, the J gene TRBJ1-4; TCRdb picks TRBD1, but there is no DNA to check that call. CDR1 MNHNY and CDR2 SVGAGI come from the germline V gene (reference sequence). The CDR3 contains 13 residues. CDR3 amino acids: CASIGQINEKLFF.

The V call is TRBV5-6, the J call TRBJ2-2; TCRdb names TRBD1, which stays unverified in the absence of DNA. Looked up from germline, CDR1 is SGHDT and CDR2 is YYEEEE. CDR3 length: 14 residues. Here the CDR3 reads CASSFGTGAGELFF.

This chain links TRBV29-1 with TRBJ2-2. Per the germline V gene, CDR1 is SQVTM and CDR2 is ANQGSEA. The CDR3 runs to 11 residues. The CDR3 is CSVGNTGELFF.

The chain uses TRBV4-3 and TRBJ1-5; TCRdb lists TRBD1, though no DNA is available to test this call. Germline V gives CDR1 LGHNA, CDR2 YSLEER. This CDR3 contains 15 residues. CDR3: CASSQDGTGTQPQHF.

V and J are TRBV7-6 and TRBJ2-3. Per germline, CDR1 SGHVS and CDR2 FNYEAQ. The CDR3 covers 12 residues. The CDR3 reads CASSPFADTQYF.

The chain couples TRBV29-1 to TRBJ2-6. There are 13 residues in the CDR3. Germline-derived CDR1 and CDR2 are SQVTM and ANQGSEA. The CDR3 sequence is CSVEVTQANVLTF.

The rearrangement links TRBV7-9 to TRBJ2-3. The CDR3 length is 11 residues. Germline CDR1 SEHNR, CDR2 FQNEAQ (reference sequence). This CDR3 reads CASTSTDTQYF.